Listed below are T cell receptor beta chains from one sample, sequenced in a study of spatial heterogeneity in lung cancer. A single record per CDR3 protein comes from TCRdb applying MiXCR to the 5' RACE reads. The data contain fewer than 2,000 distinct CDR3 sequences, about 7.8% of them singletons. The source was normal lung tissue next to the tumor, collected at surgery. All receptors derive from a male donor with early-stage non-small cell lung cancer. Each CDR3 is given without its conserved first and last residue.

V gene | CDR3 protein
TRBV6-2/TRBV6-3 | ASSYLSGHLGGQPQH
TRBV27 | ASSLLASGGPHEQF
TRBV6-2/TRBV6-3 | ASSSGLSRPEQF
TRBV28 | ASIDRVEAF
TRBV29-1 | SVGREGEYNYGYT
TRBV11-2 | ASSSGTVAKNIQY
TRBV7-2 | ASSFRGGGQGSNEQF
TRBV5-3 | ARSWTTSYGYT
TRBV7-2 | ASSSRPAGGGEQF
TRBV20-1 | SARPAGTQY
TRBV7-7 | ASSLQGNTEAF
TRBV18 | ASSTGAQEETQY
TRBV6-2/TRBV6-3 | ASRVSYEQY
TRBV15 | ATSSTGGNEQF
TRBV12-3/TRBV12-4 | ASQKGGETQY
TRBV29-1 | SVARDRQGEGYT
TRBV20-1 | SAPLRQETQY
TRBV12-3/TRBV12-4 | ASSPIGIANTGELF
TRBV5-1 | ASSLHPEAGTVSPLH
TRBV28 | ASSLPRQGGNQPQH
TRBV7-9 | ASSLWVSTDTQY
TRBV2 | ASRPLAGDYNEQF
TRBV30 | AWSVGGPSGEQF
TRBV20-1 | SARDGASGYTDTQY
TRBV11-3 | ASSLPGRGPYEQY
TRBV10-3 | AISEGAVNEQY